Many counts were recorded for the clone carrying this T cell receptor (beta chain). These data are taken from a study of CD8+ T cells in alopecia areata. As the sequencing template, cDNA was produced by extracting RNA and reverse transcribing it. Data came from immunoSEQ multiplex PCR; TCRdb stores just in-frame clones and leaves some out. Of 65,000 to 75,000 clones in the sample, about half are singletons; the top ten hold approximately 17%. The length of the CDR3 is 12 residues. From germline, CDR1 is SEHNR and CDR2 FQNEAQ (reference sequence). With 6 bases removed from V and 1 base from J, the gap between germline ends came to 6 bases.

The chain uses TRBV7-9 and TRBJ2-5; D is ambiguous. The clonotype originates from a human donor with alopecia areata. The starting material was CD8+ T cells sorted from blood, obtained at week 0. DNA of the CDR3: TGTGCCAGCAGATCCTCCCAAGAGACCCAGTACTTC. It specifies CASRSSQETQYF.